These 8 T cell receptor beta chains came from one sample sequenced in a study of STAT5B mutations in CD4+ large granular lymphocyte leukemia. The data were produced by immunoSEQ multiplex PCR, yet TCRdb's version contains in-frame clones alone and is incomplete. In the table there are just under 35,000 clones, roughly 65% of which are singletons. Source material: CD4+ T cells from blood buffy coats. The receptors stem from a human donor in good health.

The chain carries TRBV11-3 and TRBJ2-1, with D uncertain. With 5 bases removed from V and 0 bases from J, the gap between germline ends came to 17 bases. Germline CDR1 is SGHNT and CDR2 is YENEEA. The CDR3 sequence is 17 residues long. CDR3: CASSPRDGPSSYNEQFF. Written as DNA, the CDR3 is TGTGCCAGCAGCCCCCGCGATGGGCCGAGCTCCTACAATGAGCAGTTCTTC.

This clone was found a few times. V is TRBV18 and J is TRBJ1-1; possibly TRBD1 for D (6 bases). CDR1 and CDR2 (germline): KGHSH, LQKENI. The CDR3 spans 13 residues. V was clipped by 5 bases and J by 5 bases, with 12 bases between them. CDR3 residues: CASSGGGDTEAFF. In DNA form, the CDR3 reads TGTGCCAGCTCAGGAGGGGGAGATACTGAAGCTTTCTTT.

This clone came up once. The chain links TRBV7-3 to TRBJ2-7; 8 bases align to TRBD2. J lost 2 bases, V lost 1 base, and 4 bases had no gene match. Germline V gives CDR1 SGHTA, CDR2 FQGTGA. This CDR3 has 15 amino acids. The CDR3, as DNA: TGTGCCAGCAGCTTAAACGGGGGGGTTCCCTACGAGCAGTACTTC. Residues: CASSLNGGVPYEQYF.

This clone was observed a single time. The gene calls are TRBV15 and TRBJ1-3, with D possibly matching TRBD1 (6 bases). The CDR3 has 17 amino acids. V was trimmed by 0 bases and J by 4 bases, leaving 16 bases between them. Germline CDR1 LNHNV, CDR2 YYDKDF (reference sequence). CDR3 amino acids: CATSRDPTGAQGNTIYF. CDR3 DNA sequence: TGTGCCACCAGCAGAGATCCAACGGGGGCGCAAGGAAACACCATATATTTT.

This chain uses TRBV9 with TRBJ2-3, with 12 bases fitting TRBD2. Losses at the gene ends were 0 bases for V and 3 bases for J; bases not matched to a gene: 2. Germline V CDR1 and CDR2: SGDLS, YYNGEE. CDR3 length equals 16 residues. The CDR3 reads CASSVGTSGVTDTQYF. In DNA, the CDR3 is TGTGCCAGCAGCGTAGGGACTAGCGGGGTTACAGATACGCAGTATTTT. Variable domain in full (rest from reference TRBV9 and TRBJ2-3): DSGVTQTPKHLITATGQRVTLRCSPRSGDLSVYWYQQSLDQGLQFLIQYYNGEERAKGNILERFSAQQFPDLHSELNLSSLELGDSALYFCASSVGTSGVTDTQYFGPGTRLTVL.

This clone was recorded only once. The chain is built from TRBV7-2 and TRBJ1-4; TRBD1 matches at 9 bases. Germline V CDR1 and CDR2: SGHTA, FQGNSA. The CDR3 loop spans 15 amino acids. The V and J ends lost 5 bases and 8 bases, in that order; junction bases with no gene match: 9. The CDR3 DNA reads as TGTGCCAGCAGCCCGACAGGGGGAGGTGGGGAAAAACTGTTTTTT. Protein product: CASSPTGGGGEKLFF.

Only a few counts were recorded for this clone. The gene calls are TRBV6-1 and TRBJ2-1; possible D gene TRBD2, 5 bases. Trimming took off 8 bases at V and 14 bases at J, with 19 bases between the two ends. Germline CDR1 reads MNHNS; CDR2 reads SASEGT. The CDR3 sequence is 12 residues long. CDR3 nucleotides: TGTGCCAGCGGGTATCTGAGGGCTTCTAAGTTCTTC. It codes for CASGYLRASKFF.

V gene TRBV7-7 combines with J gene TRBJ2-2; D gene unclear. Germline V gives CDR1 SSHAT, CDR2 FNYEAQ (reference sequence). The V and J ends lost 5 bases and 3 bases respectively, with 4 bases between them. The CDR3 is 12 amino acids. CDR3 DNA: TGTGCCAGCAGCCCCGACACCGGGGAGCTGTTTTTT. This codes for CASSPDTGELFF.